These 7 T cell receptor beta chains were all obtained from the same sample, sequenced in a study of blood T cells in healthy people across ages. Using a J-beta primer mix together with a sample-barcoded 5' primer, a second PCR was run for roughly 6 to 11 cycles. TCRdb reprocessed the 5' RACE reads via MiXCR and lists one record per CDR3 protein. The data contain hundreds of thousands of distinct CDR3 sequences, around 54% of them singletons. Sequencing was carried out using blood. The receptors here all came from a man between 60 and 75 years old in good health.

Note on this clonotype: At one end, the junction sequence differs from germline, possibly due to a read error. The genes are TRBV5-1 and TRBJ2-1, with D possibly being TRBD1 (6 bases). This CDR3 has 13 amino acids. The V gene's germline CDR1 is SGHRS and CDR2 YFSETQ. The CDR3: CAGSQSTGYEQFF. As DNA, the CDR3 is TGCGCCGGCAGTCAATCAACAGGGTATGAGCAGTTCTTC.

This chain links TRBV4-2 with TRBJ2-5; D not resolved. The CDR3 extends over 14 amino acids. Germline CDR1 and CDR2: LGHNA and YNFKEQ. V gave up 1 base and J gave up 0 bases, with 6 bases separating them. For the CDR3, the DNA is TGTGCCAGCAGCCAAGGTCGTGACCAAGAGACCCAGTACTTC. Amino acids: CASSQGRDQETQYF.

This clonotype was counted a single time. The V and J genes are TRBV20-1 and TRBJ2-1; no firm D call. This CDR3 comprises 12 residues. V lost 6 bases and J 10 bases, leaving 16 bases between the germline ends. Germline CDR1 and CDR2: DFQATT and SNEGSKA (reference sequence). The CDR3 DNA reads as TGCAGTGCGAGCGAAGCAAATTCCGAGCAGTTCTTC. Protein product: CSASEANSEQFF.

The rearrangement uses TRBV28 and TRBJ2-2; the match to TRBD2 covers 7 bases. CDR1 and CDR2 (germline): MDHEN, SYDVKM. The CDR3 consists of 12 residues. V shed 6 bases and J 7 bases; nucleotides not matched to a gene: 2. The CDR3 DNA follows: TGTGCCAGCAGGGGGGGGAGCGGGGAGCTGTTTTTT. Translation: CASRGGSGELFF.

CDR3 nucleotides: TGCAGTGCCGGGACAGCATCCAATCAGCCCCAGCATTTT. Translation: CSAGTASNQPQHF. This rearrangement joins TRBV20-1 to TRBJ1-5, with 7 bases fitting TRBD1. Germline V gene sequence: CDR1 DFQATT, CDR2 SNEGSKA (reference sequence). The junction had 5 bases not matched to a gene; V was cut back by 6 bases and J by 3 bases. The CDR3 contains 13 residues.

The rearrangement joins TRBV2 to TRBJ2-3; D is ambiguous. Deletions cut 6 bases from V and 6 bases from J, with 10 bases between. Germline V CDR1 and CDR2: SNHLY, FYNNEI. This CDR3 is 12 amino acids long. In DNA form, the CDR3 reads TGTGCCAGCAGGGAACCCTCGGATACGCAGTATTTT. This translates into CASREPSDTQYF.

This clonotype was recorded once. V is TRBV7-2 and J is TRBJ2-5; D not resolved. This CDR3 comprises 12 residues. V lost 3 bases to trimming and J lost 4 bases, with 6 bases between them. CDR1 and CDR2 from the germline V gene are SGHTA and FQGNSA. The CDR3 nucleotides are TGTGCCAGCAGCTTCGCAGCAGAGACCCAGTACTTC. Protein sequence: CASSFAAETQYF.